What follows are 20 T cell receptor beta chains derived from one specimen sequenced in a study of T cells in localized non-small cell lung cancer. Using immunoSEQ multiplex PCR, the repertoire was profiled, and TCRdb retains in-frame clones only, with some absent. The data show approximately 18,000 clones, roughly four fifths seen once. The material sequenced was peripheral blood, taken before any cancer treatment. Every receptor here comes from an older female donor with stage I lung adenocarcinoma.

This chain links TRBV5-8 with TRBJ2-3, with 7 nucleotides matching TRBD1. Germline V gene sequence: CDR1 SGHTS, CDR2 YDEGEE. V was clipped by 5 bases and J by 0 bases; unmatched bases: 6. The CDR3 spans 15 residues. In DNA form, the CDR3 reads TGTGCCAGCAGTTGGGGACAGCAAAGCACAGATACGCAGTATTTT. Protein sequence: CASSWGQQSTDTQYF. The whole variable domain, remainder taken from reference TRBV5-8 and TRBJ2-3, is EAGVTQSPTHLIKTRGQQATLRCSPISGHTSVYWYQQALGLGLQFLLWYDEGEERNRGNFPPRFSGRQFPNYSSELNVNALELEDSALYLCASSWGQQSTDTQYFGPGTRLTVL.

The CDR3 nucleotides read TGCGCCAGCAGCCAAGAAGGTCAGGGCCCGTCCTATAATTCACCCCTCCACTTT. This sequence encodes CASSQEGQGPSYNSPLHF. The chain combines TRBV4-1 with TRBJ1-6; D might be TRBD1 (5 bases). Germline V gene data show CDR1 as MGHRA and CDR2 as YSYEKL. Trimming stripped 0 bases from V and 1 base from J, with 13 bases between. CDR3 size: 18 residues.

The chain is built from TRBV29-1 and TRBJ1-1; 9 bases align to TRBD1. Trimming took 7 bases from V and 5 from J; bases not matched to a gene: 8. Germline CDR1 and CDR2: SQVTM and ANQGSEA. The CDR3 is 13 residues long. The CDR3 DNA reads TGCAGCGCCCTACAGGGGGCGCCGACTGAAGCTTTCTTT. Translating gives CSALQGAPTEAFF.

The rearrangement links TRBV5-1 to TRBJ2-3; 11 nucleotides line up with TRBD2. CDR1 is SGHRS, CDR2 YFSETQ, per germline. The CDR3 consists of 16 residues. J was trimmed by 6 bases and V by 3 bases; bases with no gene match: 9. This chain's CDR3 is CASSSLSGGAADTQYF. The CDR3 region has the DNA TGCGCCAGCAGCTCCCTTAGCGGGGGGGCCGCGGATACGCAGTATTTT.

This clone was observed a single time. V usage is TRBV10-1 and J usage is TRBJ2-1, with TRBD2 matching over 9 bases. The CDR3 covers 13 residues. In germline, CDR1 is WNHNN, CDR2 SYGVQD (reference sequence). The junction had 2 bases not matched to a gene; V was cut back by 10 bases and J by 1 base. This CDR3 reads CAMLAGSYNEQFF. CDR3 sequence (DNA): TGCGCCATGCTAGCGGGGTCCTACAATGAGCAGTTCTTC.

The J gene is TRBJ2-2, the V gene TRBV6-6; D gene uncertain. V lost 10 bases and J lost 4, with 13 bases in between. From germline, CDR1 is MNHNY and CDR2 SVGAGI (reference sequence). The CDR3 is 13 residues long. CDR3 DNA sequence: TGTGCCACCGCCGGGCAGATCACCGGGGAGCTGTTTTTT. Translating gives CATAGQITGELFF.

This chain uses TRBV6-5 with TRBJ1-1; maybe TRBD1 (5 bases). The germline CDR1 and CDR2 sequences are MNHEY and SVGAGI. The CDR3 contains 14 residues. The V end lost 7 bases, the J end lost 1 base, and 13 bases lay between the germline ends. The CDR3 region is CASTLDRQNTEAFF. CDR3 nucleotide sequence: TGTGCCAGCACCCTAGACAGACAGAACACTGAAGCTTTCTTT.

The chain combines TRBV11-2 with TRBJ1-3; a weak D match, TRBD1 (6 bases). Germline V lookup: CDR1 SGHAT, CDR2 FQNNGV. Trimming removed 3 bases at V and 0 bases at J, with 18 bases between. The CDR3 length is 18 residues. CDR3 residues: CASSFPGGGLSSGNTIYF. CDR3 bases: TGTGCCAGCAGCTTTCCGGGTGGGGGCTTGAGCTCTGGAAACACCATATATTTT.

This chain uses TRBV7-8 with TRBJ1-4; TRBD1 is a possible D gene (6 bases). The V and J ends lost 0 bases and 5 bases respectively, with 13 bases between them. This CDR3 comprises 16 residues. The germline V gene encodes CDR1 SGHVS and CDR2 FQNEAQ. The chain's CDR3 is CASSLAGGLANEKLFF. The DNA of the CDR3 is TGTGCCAGCAGCTTAGCGGGGGGGCTCGCGAATGAAAAACTGTTTTTT.

As concerns this clone: The same CDR3 is also encoded by other DNA sequences in this sample. The chain recombines TRBV19 with TRBJ2-1; D is undetermined. CDR1 LNHDA and CDR2 SQIVND come from the germline V gene (reference sequence). The CDR3 extends over 15 amino acids. Trimming cost V 3 bases and J 0 bases, with 9 bases left between them. The CDR3 is CASSIGPSSYNEQFF. In nucleotides, the CDR3 is TGTGCCAGTAGTATCGGGCCAAGCTCCTACAATGAGCAGTTCTTC.

This clone was seen a few times. V and J are TRBV27 and TRBJ1-2; 8 bases map to TRBD1. Germline V lookup: CDR1 MNHEY, CDR2 SMNVEV (reference sequence). The CDR3 spans 12 residues. V shed 8 bases and J 4 bases; nucleotides not matched to a gene: 3. CDR3 bases: TGTGCCAGCCGGGACAGGCTCTATGGCTACACCTTC. This translates into CASRDRLYGYTF.

The chain combines TRBV2 with TRBJ2-7, with a tentative D call TRBD1 (5 bases). V was trimmed by 2 bases and J by 2 bases, leaving 13 bases between them. Per germline, CDR1 SNHLY and CDR2 FYNNEI. The CDR3 has 15 residues. CDR3 loop: CASSELPGLTYEQYF. In DNA form, the CDR3 reads TGTGCCAGCAGTGAACTCCCAGGGTTAACCTACGAGCAGTACTTC.

The V and J genes are TRBV11-2 and TRBJ2-1, with a possible D match to TRBD1 (6 bases). V lost 4 bases to trimming and J lost 7 bases, with 23 bases between them. From germline, CDR1 is SGHAT and CDR2 FQNNGV. The CDR3 covers 17 residues. Here the CDR3 reads CASSSFSQGARGNEQFF. For the CDR3, the DNA is TGTGCCAGCAGCTCGTTCTCTCAGGGAGCGAGGGGGAATGAGCAGTTCTTC.

The chain has TRBV29-1 and TRBJ1-1; the D is unclear. CDR1 is SQVTM and CDR2 is ANQGSEA in the germline V gene. The CDR3 is made up of 13 amino acids. Trimming removed 7 bases at V and 1 base at J, with 13 bases between. The CDR3, as DNA: TGCAGCGCAACTGGGTTTTCGAACACTGAAGCTTTCTTT. It translates to CSATGFSNTEAFF.

The genes are TRBV29-1 and TRBJ1-2, with 8 bases aligning to TRBD1. Trimming cost V 4 bases and J 4 bases; bases outside gene matches: 2. The CDR3 runs 12 residues. Germline loops: CDR1 SQVTM, CDR2 ANQGSEA. CDR3: CSVAGTGYGYTF. The CDR3 DNA reads as TGCAGCGTTGCCGGGACAGGCTATGGCTACACCTTC.

This rearrangement joins TRBV7-2 to TRBJ1-1; 9 bases agree with TRBD1. Germline CDR1 SGHTA, CDR2 FQGNSA. V lost 3 bases and J lost 4; bases outside the gene matches: 6. The CDR3 is 15 amino acids. CDR3 residues: CASSFRGTGSTEAFF. For the CDR3, the DNA is TGTGCCAGCAGCTTTAGAGGGACAGGGAGCACTGAAGCTTTCTTT.

The chain joins TRBV4-1 to TRBJ2-5, with no clear D. This CDR3 spans 17 amino acids. Germline V gene lookup returns CDR1 MGHRA and CDR2 YSYEKL. Trimming left V 0 bases short and J 3 bases short, with 17 bases between. The CDR3 DNA reads TGCGCCAGCAGCCAAGATCTAAGGGCGGCAGGAGAAGAGACCCAGTACTTC. This encodes CASSQDLRAAGEETQYF.

Note on this clone: Other DNA sequences from this sample encode an identical CDR3 as well. This chain uses TRBV9 with TRBJ2-5; D unresolved. CDR1 and CDR2 (germline): SGDLS, YYNGEE. V lost 0 bases and J 7 bases, leaving 13 bases between the germline ends. This CDR3 spans 14 amino acids. The CDR3 DNA is TGTGCCAGCAGCGTAGAAAGTGCCCCAGCGACCCAGTACTTC. It yields the protein CASSVESAPATQYF.

This clone was detected only once. This chain connects TRBV2 to TRBJ1-1, with D tentatively TRBD1 (5 bases). Trimming left V 6 bases short and J 5 bases short, with 13 bases between. Germline lookup yields CDR1 SNHLY and CDR2 FYNNEI. CDR3 size: 13 residues. CDR3 loop: CASRTEERTEAFF. In nucleotides, the CDR3 is TGTGCCAGCAGGACAGAGGAGAGGACTGAAGCTTTCTTT.

The rearrangement uses TRBV11-2 and TRBJ2-1; D may be TRBD2 (6 bases). Germline-derived CDR1 and CDR2 are SGHAT and FQNNGV. The CDR3 is 19 amino acids. With 4 bases removed from V and 0 bases from J, the gap between germline ends came to 22 bases. The CDR3: CASSSPLRGSGGSYNEQFF. The CDR3 nucleotides read TGTGCCAGCAGCTCCCCCTTGAGGGGCTCCGGGGGCTCCTACAATGAGCAGTTCTTC.